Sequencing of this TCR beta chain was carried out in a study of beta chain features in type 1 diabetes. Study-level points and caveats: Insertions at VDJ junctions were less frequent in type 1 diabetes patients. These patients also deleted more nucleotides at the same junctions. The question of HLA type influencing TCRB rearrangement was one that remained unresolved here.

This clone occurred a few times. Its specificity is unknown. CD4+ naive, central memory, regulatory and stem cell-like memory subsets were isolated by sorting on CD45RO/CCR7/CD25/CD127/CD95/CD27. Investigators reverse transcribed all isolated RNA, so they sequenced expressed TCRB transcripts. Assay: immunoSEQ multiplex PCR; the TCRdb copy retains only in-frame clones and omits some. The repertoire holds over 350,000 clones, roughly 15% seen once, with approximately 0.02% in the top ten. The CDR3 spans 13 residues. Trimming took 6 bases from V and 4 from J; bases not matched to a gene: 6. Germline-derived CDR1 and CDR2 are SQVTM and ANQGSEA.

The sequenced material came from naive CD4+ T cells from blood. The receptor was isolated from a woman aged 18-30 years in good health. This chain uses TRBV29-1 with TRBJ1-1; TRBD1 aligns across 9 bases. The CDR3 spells CSVDRGGFTEAFF. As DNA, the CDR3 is TGCAGCGTGGACAGGGGAGGTTTCACTGAAGCTTTCTTT.